This entry lists 4 T cell receptor beta chains sequenced from one sample in a study of blood T cell repertoires in COVID-19. Sequencing was performed with immunoSEQ multiplex PCR; in TCRdb, only in-frame clones are kept and a portion is missing. The sample contains approximately 61,000 clones, 77% of which appear only once. Input material: peripheral blood. These receptors originate from a human donor in a cohort sampled during active COVID-19.

CDR3 protein: CASLGVSYTGELFF. The DNA for the CDR3 is TGTGCCAGCCTTGGAGTCTCCTACACCGGGGAGCTGTTTTTT. This rearrangement joins TRBV19 to TRBJ2-2; D not resolved. The CDR3 sequence is 14 residues long. V was pared by 9 bases and J by 3 bases, with 14 bases between. Germline CDR1 LNHDA, CDR2 SQIVND (reference sequence).

The chain carries TRBV7-9 and TRBJ1-2; no firm D call. The V and J ends lost 6 bases and 5 bases respectively, with 13 bases between them. This CDR3 comprises 13 residues. In germline, CDR1 is SEHNR, CDR2 FQNEAQ (reference sequence). The CDR3 coding sequence is TGTGCCAGCAGTCCCCAGACGGAGTATGGCTACACCTTC. Residues: CASSPQTEYGYTF.

CDR3 protein: CASSLTGAGQPQHF. In DNA, the CDR3 is TGTGCCAGCAGTCTTACAGGGGCGGGTCAGCCCCAGCATTTT. The chain is built from TRBV9 and TRBJ1-5; 7 bases line up with TRBD1. This CDR3 contains 14 residues. V dropped 5 bases and J dropped 6; count of bases not matched to a gene: 8. CDR1 and CDR2 (germline): SGDLS, YYNGEE. Filled out from reference TRBV9 and TRBJ1-5, the complete variable domain reads DSGVTQTPKHLITATGQRVTLRCSPRSGDLSVYWYQQSLDQGLQFLIQYYNGEERAKGNILERFSAQQFPDLHSELNLSSLELGDSALYFCASSLTGAGQPQHFGDGTRLSIL.

The V call is TRBV28, the J call TRBJ1-5; possibly TRBD1 for D (6 bases). V lost 10 bases and J 7 bases, leaving 26 bases between the germline ends. This CDR3 contains 16 residues. CDR1 MDHEN and CDR2 SYDVKM come from the germline V gene. CDR3 sequence reads: CATLPGGGGPRQPQHF. For the CDR3, the DNA is TGTGCCACCCTACCCGGCGGGGGCGGACCCCGACAGCCCCAGCATTTT.